This T cell receptor beta chain appears in the sequencing data of a study of OX40 agonist ivuxolimab in advanced cancers. In terms of the full investigation: Ivuxolimab was a fully human IgG2 agonistic monoclonal antibody targeting the costimulatory receptor OX40 (CD134). Intravenous ivuxolimab was administered to patients every 2 weeks at six dose levels: 0.01, 0.1, 0.3, 1.5, 3 and 10 mg/kg. Of the roughly 54 patients in dose escalation, 19 had hepatocellular carcinoma, approximately 15 had melanoma, 9 had renal cell carcinoma and 9 had head and neck cancer. A male proportion of 70% to 90% and a mean age of about 60 years, ranging from about 20 to 79, were recorded for the dose-escalation cohort. Prior anti-PD-1, anti-PD-L1 or anti-CTLA-4 therapy was permitted, and approximately 39% of dose-escalation patients had received checkpoint inhibitors. Three dose-escalation patients achieved partial responses, one with hepatocellular carcinoma and two with cutaneous melanoma. Peripheral TCRbeta sequencing was intended to test whether TCR sequence diversity was altered and clonal T-cell expansion was caused by ivuxolimab. The paper reports the monotherapy dose-escalation portion (N of about 50 patients) of the phase I ivuxolimab trial.

A note on this clone: No antigen is known for it. At one boundary the junction diverges from the germline segment, which might be a read error. The same CDR3 arises from other DNA sequences in this sample as well.

Results and caveats for the whole study, not just this receptor: In the 0.1-3.0 mg/kg groups, partial responders had among the lowest normalized peripheral clonal expansion, particularly in CD8+ T cells. After ivuxolimab, CD8+ T cells had more expanded clones than CD4+ T cells on average. Low levels of normalized T-cell clonal expansion were also shown by some nonresponding patients. At doses of 0.1 to 3.0 mg/kg, clonal expansion of both CD4+ and CD8+ blood T cells was observed from baseline to week 6. Antigen specificity was not determined for the clonally expanded peripheral T cells.

The CDR1 and CDR2 encoded by the germline V gene are ENHRY and SYGVKD. The CDR3 starts with the cysteine, ends with the phenylalanine, and has 17 residues. The CDR3 DNA has 51 bases and is translated from base 1. Patients with a history of autoimmune disease or receiving systemic immunosuppression were excluded from the trial. Peripheral blood for TCR sequencing was drawn from every dose cohort at baseline, at cycle 4 day 1 and at cycle 7 day 1. Samples came from an open-label, multicenter, first-in-human phase I dose-escalation trial of ivuxolimab. Adults with locally advanced or metastatic melanoma, renal cell carcinoma, hepatocellular carcinoma or head and neck squamous cell carcinoma were enrolled in the trial. Before TCR sequencing, CD4+ and CD8+ T cells were separately sorted from peripheral blood. Genomic DNA was isolated from the sorted cells so that the TCRbeta CDR3 region could be sequenced. The immunoSEQ Assay was used for sequencing of TCRbeta CDR3 regions. In TCRdb, the immuneACCESS table is reduced to in-frame sequences with V and J assigned. These tables do not hold every clone; where another copy was compared, an unresolved V gene accounts for under half, and the others remain unexplained. In this sample the table shows about 16,000 clones, 75% to 95% of which occur a single time. The ten most abundant clones make up 29% of the sample.

The sequenced sample was CD4+ or CD8+ T cells sorted from blood, obtained in a trial of the OX40 agonist ivuxolimab. The chain was built from TRBV10-3 and TRBJ2-3; 12 bases in the junction line up with TRBD2. The sequence was obtained from an adult with an advanced solid tumor such as melanoma, head and neck, liver or kidney cancer. The base sequence is TGCGCCATCAGGGGGACGAGACTAGCGGGAGTGGCAGATACGCAGTATTTT. Its protein product is CAIRGTRLAGVADTQYF.